These 26 T cell receptor beta chains originate from one sample sequenced in a study of blood T cell repertoires in COVID-19. Sequencing was performed with immunoSEQ multiplex PCR; in TCRdb, only in-frame clones are kept and a portion is missing. This sample has around 180,000 clones, with about 88% found just once. Sequences were obtained from peripheral blood. Source of these receptors: a human donor in a cohort sampled during active COVID-19.

This chain uses TRBV5-1 with TRBJ2-7; a weak D match, TRBD1 (6 bases). The CDR3 loop spans 14 amino acids. Trimming took 4 bases from V and 4 from J, leaving 15 bases between them. Germline V lookup: CDR1 SGHRS, CDR2 YFSETQ. CDR3 in DNA: TGCGCCAGCAGCCCCCAGGGGAAAGGGTACGAGCAGTACTTC. Translated, it gives CASSPQGKGYEQYF.

The V gene is TRBV11-2, the J gene TRBJ2-7, with D possibly TRBD1 on 5 matching bases. This CDR3 has 14 amino acids. V was trimmed by 3 bases and J by 1 base, leaving 10 bases between them. From germline, CDR1 is SGHAT and CDR2 FQNNGV. In DNA, the CDR3 is TGTGCCAGCAGCTTCCCCGACAGATCCTACGAGCAGTACTTC. Its translation: CASSFPDRSYEQYF.

The chain has TRBV5-6 and TRBJ2-7; D might be TRBD2 (6 bases). Germline V CDR1 and CDR2: SGHDT, YYEEEE. The CDR3 has 13 amino acids. With 4 bases removed from V and 4 bases from J, the gap between germline ends came to 12 bases. The CDR3 is CASSRGTDYEQYF. The CDR3 DNA reads as TGTGCCAGCAGCCGCGGGACGGATTACGAGCAGTACTTC. The whole variable domain, remainder taken from reference TRBV5-6 and TRBJ2-7, is DAGVTQSPTHLIKTRGQQVTLRCSPKSGHDTVSWYQQALGQGPQFIFQYYEEEERQRGNFPDRFSGHQFPNYSSELNVNALLLGDSALYLCASSRGTDYEQYFGPGTRLTVT.

This clone was picked up one time. J is TRBJ2-7 and V is TRBV29-1; 8 bases are a match to TRBD2. The CDR3 is 13 residues long. From germline, CDR1 is SQVTM and CDR2 ANQGSEA. V dropped 3 bases and J dropped 1; count of bases not matched to a gene: 2. In DNA, the CDR3 is TGCAGCGTTGACGGGGGGGCATCCTACGAGCAGTACTTC. Its protein product is CSVDGGASYEQYF.

V is TRBV29-1 and J is TRBJ2-7; 7 bases fit TRBD1. This CDR3 contains 12 residues. The trim removed 2 bases at V and 2 bases at J, leaving 0 bases unmatched. Germline CDR1 reads SQVTM; CDR2 reads ANQGSEA. CDR3 sequence: CSVEQGAYEQYF. CDR3 DNA: TGCAGCGTTGAACAGGGGGCCTACGAGCAGTACTTC.

The J gene is TRBJ1-2, the V gene TRBV5-1; D gene ambiguous. This CDR3 has 16 residues. Trimming pared 0 bases from V and 1 base from J, leaving 13 bases between. Germline V gene data show CDR1 as SGHRS and CDR2 as YFSETQ. The CDR3 sequence: CASSLGGGKLNYGYTF. The CDR3 DNA reads TGCGCCAGCAGCTTGGGAGGAGGGAAGCTTAACTATGGCTACACCTTC.

The V call is TRBV7-9, the J call TRBJ2-3; 10 bases align to TRBD2. The CDR3 is 16 amino acids. The V and J ends lost 2 bases and 0 bases, in that order; junction bases with no gene match: 2. From germline, CDR1 is SEHNR and CDR2 FQNEAQ (reference sequence). CDR3 coding DNA: TGTGCCAGCAGCTTAATGGGACTAGCGAGCACAGATACGCAGTATTTT. It is translated as CASSLMGLASTDTQYF. The variable domain in full, completed from reference TRBV7-9 and TRBJ2-3, reads DTGVSQNPRHKITKRGQNVTFRCDPISEHNRLYWYRQTLGQGPEFLTYFQNEAQLEKSRLLSDRFSAERPKGSFSTLEIQRTEQGDSAMYLCASSLMGLASTDTQYFGPGTRLTVL.

With respect to this clone: Its ends do not fully match the called genes, so a read error is possible. The genes are TRBV27 and TRBJ1-2, with 7 bases lining up with TRBD1. Looked up from germline, CDR1 is MNHEY and CDR2 is SMNVEV (reference sequence). The CDR3 spans 17 residues. CDR3 coding DNA: TGTGCCAGCAGTATATCCCGGGACAGCCCCGCTAACTATGGCTACACCTTC. Residues: CASSISRDSPANYGYTF.

The chain combines TRBV2 with TRBJ2-7, with 11 bases fitting TRBD2. Germline V gene data show CDR1 as SNHLY and CDR2 as FYNNEI. The CDR3 covers 15 residues. V lost 5 bases, J lost 3 bases, and 6 bases stayed unmatched. CDR3 nucleotide sequence: TGTGCCAGCAGTCCACTAGCGGGGGACTTCTACGAGCAGTACTTC. Its protein product is CASSPLAGDFYEQYF.

This chain links TRBV3-1 (or the pseudogene TRBV3-2) with TRBJ1-5; 8 bases agree with TRBD1. In germline, CDR1 is LGHDT, CDR2 YNNKEL (reference sequence). The CDR3 runs to 14 residues. Germline trimming cut 4 bases from V and 7 bases from J; bases unmatched to any gene: 6. CDR3 residues: CASSPRTGSQPQHF. CDR3 nucleotides: TGTGCCAGCAGCCCCCGGACAGGGAGCCAGCCCCAGCATTTT.

The chain recombines TRBV15 with TRBJ2-7, with D tentatively TRBD1 (6 bases). Trimming pared 1 base from V and 3 bases from J, leaving 10 bases between. Germline CDR1 reads LNHNV; CDR2 reads YYDKDF (reference sequence). The CDR3 extends over 14 amino acids. CDR3 amino acids: CATSRVQGIYEQYF. The CDR3 DNA follows: TGTGCCACCAGCAGAGTACAGGGCATCTACGAGCAGTACTTC. Based on the CDR3 plus reference TRBV15 and TRBJ2-7, the full variable domain is DAMVIQNPRYQVTQFGKPVTLSCSQTLNHNVMYWYQQKSSQAPKLLFHYYDKDFNNEADTPDNFQSRRPNTSFCFLDIRSPGLGDTAMYLCATSRVQGIYEQYFGPGTRLTVT.

In this sample, this clone turned up once. The chain joins TRBV13 to TRBJ1-4; D uncertain. This CDR3 comprises 19 residues. V was shortened by 2 bases and J by 4 bases, with 23 bases between the two germline ends. CDR1 is PRHDT, CDR2 FYEKMQ, per germline (reference sequence). The CDR3 coding sequence is TGTGCCAGCAGCTTAAACATCCGAAGTACAGAAAGCTATAATGAAAAACTGTTTTTT. It yields the protein CASSLNIRSTESYNEKLFF. Full variable domain (outside the CDR3, taken from reference TRBV13 and TRBJ1-4): AAGVIQSPRHLIKEKRETATLKCYPIPRHDTVYWYQQGPGQDPQFLISFYEKMQSDKGSIPDRFSAQQFSDYHSELNMSSLELGDSALYFCASSLNIRSTESYNEKLFFGSGTQLSVL.

The chain recombines TRBV10-2 with TRBJ1-4, with TRBD1 identical over 11 bases. CDR1 WSHSY and CDR2 SAAADI come from the germline V gene. With 6 bases clipped from V and 7 bases from J, the junction kept 4 bases outside the gene matches. The CDR3 is made up of 14 amino acids. CDR3 protein: CASSTGTGGEKLFF. CDR3 bases: TGCGCCAGCAGCACCGGGACAGGGGGTGAAAAACTGTTTTTT.

This chain links TRBV27 with TRBJ1-6, with D possibly matching TRBD1 (6 bases). CDR1 MNHEY and CDR2 SMNVEV come from the germline V gene (reference sequence). The CDR3 has 18 amino acids. Deletions cut 1 base from V and 7 bases from J, with 20 bases between. CDR3 coding DNA: TGTGCCAGCAGTTTATGGGGTAAAGGGGGACGCCTCAATTCACCCCTCCACTTT. Translation: CASSLWGKGGRLNSPLHF.

The chain is built from TRBV5-4 and TRBJ2-5; 8 bases match TRBD1. The V segment lost 0 bases and the J segment 5 bases; nucleotides outside the gene matches: 12. The CDR3 has 17 amino acids. Looked up from germline, CDR1 is SGHNT and CDR2 is YYREEE (reference sequence). The CDR3 spells CASSLGGPGQARETQYF. Here the CDR3 DNA reads TGTGCCAGCAGCTTGGGTGGACCGGGACAGGCGAGGGAGACCCAGTACTTC.

The chain uses TRBV4-2 and TRBJ1-2, with a weak D call TRBD1 (5 bases). The ends were cut back, 3 bases at V and 2 bases at J, with 16 bases in the middle. The CDR3 loop spans 16 amino acids. CDR1 LGHNA and CDR2 YNFKEQ come from the germline V gene. CDR3 sequence: CASSHLDGAGNYGYTF. The CDR3, as DNA: TGTGCCAGCAGCCACCTCGACGGGGCGGGAAACTATGGCTACACCTTC.

The rearrangement joins TRBV7-9 to TRBJ2-7, with 7 bases aligning to TRBD2. CDR1 SEHNR and CDR2 FQNEAQ come from the germline V gene (reference sequence). The CDR3 has 14 amino acids. The junction had 7 bases not matched to a gene; V was cut back by 3 bases and J by 5 bases. The CDR3 DNA is TGTGCCAGCAGCTTGAGCCTAGCGGCTCACGAGCAGTACTTC. Amino acid sequence: CASSLSLAAHEQYF.

V and J are TRBV19 and TRBJ2-1; D is possibly TRBD1 (6 bases). This CDR3 comprises 15 residues. Per the germline V gene, CDR1 is LNHDA and CDR2 is SQIVND (reference sequence). V lost 6 bases and J lost 6, with 18 bases in between. Here the CDR3 DNA reads TGTGCCAGTAGCCCGGCGTGGGGGCGCGGCAATGAGCAGTTCTTC. This gives the protein CASSPAWGRGNEQFF.

The table lists this clone with a count of one. This sequence joins TRBV5-4 and TRBJ1-4; 9 positions agree with TRBD1. This CDR3 comprises 14 residues. Trimming took 3 bases from V and 5 from J; bases not matched to a gene: 2. Germline V gene lookup returns CDR1 SGHNT and CDR2 YYREEE (reference sequence). In DNA, the CDR3 is TGTGCCAGCAGCTCAGGACAGGGGAATGAAAAACTGTTTTTT. It specifies CASSSGQGNEKLFF.

The chain couples TRBV28 to TRBJ2-1, with TRBD2 matching over 9 bases. CDR3 length equals 17 residues. V was clipped by 6 bases and J by 9 bases; unmatched bases: 18. CDR1 MDHEN and CDR2 SYDVKM come from the germline V gene. The CDR3 nucleotides are TGTGCCAGCAGCCAGGAGACTAGCGTGGCGGGGGGGAGTGAGCAGTTCTTC. Translation gives CASSQETSVAGGSEQFF.

The chain combines TRBV15 with TRBJ2-3; possible D gene TRBD1, 5 bases. CDR3 size: 14 residues. In germline, CDR1 is LNHNV, CDR2 YYDKDF (reference sequence). V was pared by 6 bases and J by 0 bases, with 10 bases between. The CDR3 DNA reads TGTGCCACCAGTAGACGGACAAGCACAGATACGCAGTATTTT. It specifies CATSRRTSTDTQYF.

V gene TRBV2 combines with J gene TRBJ2-7; D gene unclear. This CDR3 has 12 amino acids. V dropped 7 bases and J dropped 4 bases, with 11 bases sitting between them. Germline values: CDR1 SNHLY, CDR2 FYNNEI. The CDR3: CASNTGAYEQYF. The CDR3 region has the DNA TGTGCCAGCAACACCGGAGCTTACGAGCAGTACTTC.

The rearrangement links TRBV6-4 to TRBJ1-1; D is unclear. Germline V gives CDR1 MRHNA, CDR2 SNTAGT. V was pared by 6 bases and J by 0 bases, with 11 bases between. CDR3 length: 14 residues. The CDR3 DNA reads as TGTGCCAGCAGCCCGACGGGAGTGAACACTGAAGCTTTCTTT. This codes for CASSPTGVNTEAFF.

J is TRBJ2-7 and V is TRBV5-4, with D possibly being TRBD2 (7 bases). Germline assignment: CDR1 SGHNT and CDR2 YYREEE (reference sequence). CDR3 length equals 17 residues. The V and J ends lost 3 bases and 4 bases respectively, with 23 bases between them. The CDR3 loop reads CASSWEGRGQYPYEQYF. The CDR3 nucleotides are TGTGCCAGCAGCTGGGAGGGGCGCGGACAGTACCCTTACGAGCAGTACTTC.

The V gene is TRBV7-2, the J gene TRBJ2-1; 8 nucleotides match TRBD2. Germline V gene data show CDR1 as SGHTA and CDR2 as FQGNSA. V lost 2 bases and J lost 9; bases outside the gene matches: 12. This CDR3 comprises 16 residues. The CDR3 DNA reads TGTGCCAGCAGCTTACTCCGCCCCGGGACTAGGGGTGAGCAGTTCTTC. It translates to CASSLLRPGTRGEQFF.

The chain joins TRBV7-9 to TRBJ2-5; the D gene is possibly TRBD1 (6 bases). Trimming pared 5 bases from V and 5 bases from J, leaving 24 bases between. Per the germline V gene, CDR1 is SEHNR and CDR2 is FQNEAQ (reference sequence). The CDR3 extends over 17 amino acids. The CDR3 nucleotides are TGTGCCAGCAGCCCTCGAGCTGGGACACTGATGTTGGAGACCCAGTACTTC. Translating it yields CASSPRAGTLMLETQYF. Together with reference TRBV7-9 and TRBJ2-5, the CDR3 gives the full variable domain: DTGVSQNPRHKITKRGQNVTFRCDPISEHNRLYWYRQTLGQGPEFLTYFQNEAQLEKSRLLSDRFSAERPKGSFSTLEIQRTEQGDSAMYLCASSPRAGTLMLETQYFGPGTRLLVL.